This T cell receptor beta chain was sequenced in a study of blood T cell repertoires in COVID-19 (dated by TCRdb to 2019 to 2021). With respect to the entire study: Samples covering the acute and convalescent phases of COVID-19 were provided by collaborators in the United States, Italy and Spain. The material from the prospective study consisted of cDNA or gDNA derived from T cells, B-cell-depleted T cells, or PBMCs. Where HLA class I and class II types were available, the types were taken from metadata supplied by the sample provider, not from assay-based typing. Samples were obtained from the ongoing ImmuneRACE study (first 160 participants) and from over 1,000 subjects provided by 6 global collaborators. The sample metadata nearly always contained a de-identified subject ID, COVID-19 status, age in years and sex. A freely available public database, intended as a resource for researchers studying the immune response to SARS-CoV-2, is where the repertoires were released. The dataset comprised deeply sampled blood TCRbeta repertoires from subjects exposed to, actively infected with, or recovered from COVID-19. What the authors observed across the whole study: Clinical and demographic metadata were provided uncurated, with the amount varying by source and participant.

Collaborating institutions collected whole blood in K2EDTA tubes following their own protocols. For TCRbeta analysis, collaborators shipped samples in one of three forms: frozen whole blood, isolated PBMCs, or DNA extracted from either of those sample types. For this clone: Its antigen remains undetermined. Base qualities are not provided; no much larger clone lies one nucleotide away.

The immunoSEQ Assay, a bias-controlled multiplex PCR, was used to amplify TCRbeta CDR3 regions from genomic DNA. On the authors' methods: The number of nucleated cells in each sample was estimated by amplification of reference gene primers within the assay. Sequence reads were collapsed and filtered to measure the absolute abundance of every unique TCRbeta CDR3 rearrangement. For each sample, productive Simpson clonality was calculated as the square root of Simpson's diversity index across productive rearrangements. Not all clones reach the TCRdb copy of this immuneACCESS table, which keeps in-frame sequences only. Checked studies attribute under half of the gap to unresolved V genes and leave the rest unexplained. Clone size and V and J calls were adopted from that table, with D and trimming inferred from the DNA. Within this sample are about 190,000 clones, with 78% of them counted one time only. Of the sample, about 2.8% is held by the ten largest clones.

The CDR3 goes from the cysteine to the phenylalanine over 15 residues. Just CDR3 DNA is preserved here, 45 bases in frame from base 1. Looking up the germline V gene yields CDR1 SGHDT and CDR2 YYEEEE. V is clipped by 4 bases and J by 4 bases, and the sequence between their germline boundaries is 17 bases long. Recombination joined TRBV5-6 with TRBJ1-1, and possibly TRBD1, on 6 matching bases. This clonotype was sampled from a woman of 80 years or more with active or convalescent COVID-19. The sample consisted of peripheral blood. The nucleotide sequence is TGTGCCAGCAGCCTTGACAGGATCCGAGCCACTGAAGCTTTCTTT. Translated, this is CASSLDRIRATEAFF.